This T cell receptor beta chain came from a study of T-cell reconstitution after alpha-beta-depleted transplantation in children. J lost 1 base, V lost 1 base, and 0 bases had no gene match. The germline V gene has CDR1 SGDLS and CDR2 YYNGEE. This CDR3 region has 15 residues. The TCRbeta library was prepared with unique molecular identifiers. MiXCR, run by TCRdb on the PCR reads, gives a single entry per CDR3 protein. The table lists about 420,000 distinct CDR3 sequences, 15% to 20% of them singletons, with about 32% in the top ten. The sequence was obtained from a boy younger than two who had a stem cell transplant for Wiskott-Aldrich syndrome, so the T cells may come from the graft donor. The J gene is TRBJ2-3, the V gene TRBV9; 10 bases are shared with TRBD2. The material sequenced was PBMCs, mostly from graft donor cells, taken 360 days after TCRalphabeta/CD19-depleted stem cell transplant. In DNA form, the CDR3 reads TGTGCCAGCAGCGTACTAGCGGGGGGCACAGATACGCAGTATTTT. This sequence encodes CASSVLAGGTDTQYF.